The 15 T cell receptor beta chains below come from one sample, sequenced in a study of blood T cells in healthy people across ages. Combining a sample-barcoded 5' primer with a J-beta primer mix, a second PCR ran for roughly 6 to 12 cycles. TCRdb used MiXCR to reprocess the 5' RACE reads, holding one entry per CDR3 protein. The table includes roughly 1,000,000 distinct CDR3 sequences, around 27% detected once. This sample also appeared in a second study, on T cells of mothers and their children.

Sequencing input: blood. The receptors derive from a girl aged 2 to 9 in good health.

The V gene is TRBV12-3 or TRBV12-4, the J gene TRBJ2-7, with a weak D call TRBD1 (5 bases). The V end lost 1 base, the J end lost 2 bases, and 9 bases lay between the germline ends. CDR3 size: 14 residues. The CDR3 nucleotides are TGTGCCAGCAGTTTAGGACAGTCTGCCTACGAGCAGTACTTC. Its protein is CASSLGQSAYEQYF.

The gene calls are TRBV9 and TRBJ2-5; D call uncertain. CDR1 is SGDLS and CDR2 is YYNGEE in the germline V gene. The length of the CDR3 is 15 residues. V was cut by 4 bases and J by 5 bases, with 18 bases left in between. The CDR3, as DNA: TGTGCCAGCAGCTCTACTGGATCAAGTGGGGAGACCCAGTACTTC. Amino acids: CASSSTGSSGETQYF.

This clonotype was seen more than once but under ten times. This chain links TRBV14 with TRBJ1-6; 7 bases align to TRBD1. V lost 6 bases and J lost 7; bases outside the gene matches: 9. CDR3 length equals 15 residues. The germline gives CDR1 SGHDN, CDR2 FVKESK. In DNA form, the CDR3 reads TGTGCCAGCAGGCCCTCGGGACAGATGAATTCACCCCTCCACTTT. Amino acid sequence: CASRPSGQMNSPLHF.

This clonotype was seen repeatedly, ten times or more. In DNA form, the CDR3 reads TGTGCCAGCAGTTTTTTTGGGGAGCTGTTTTTT. Amino acid sequence: CASSFFGELFF. J is TRBJ2-2 and V is TRBV12-3 or TRBV12-4; D not resolved. CDR3 size: 11 residues. Trimming removed 3 bases from V and 8 bases from J, with 4 bases in between.

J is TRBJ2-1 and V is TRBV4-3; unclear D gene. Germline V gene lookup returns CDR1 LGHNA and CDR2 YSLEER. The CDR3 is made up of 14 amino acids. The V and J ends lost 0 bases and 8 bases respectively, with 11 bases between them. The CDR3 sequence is CASSQETSLDEQFF. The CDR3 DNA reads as TGCGCCAGCAGCCAAGAAACTTCGTTGGATGAGCAGTTCTTC.

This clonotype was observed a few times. In DNA form, the CDR3 reads TGCAGTGCGTCCGCCAGGGCGGCTAATGAAAAACTGTTTTTT. Encoded protein: CSASARAANEKLFF. The rearrangement joins TRBV20-1 to TRBJ1-4; D is perhaps TRBD1 (5 bases). In germline, CDR1 is DFQATT, CDR2 SNEGSKA (reference sequence). Trimming cost V 6 bases and J 3 bases, with 14 bases left between them. This CDR3 has 14 residues.

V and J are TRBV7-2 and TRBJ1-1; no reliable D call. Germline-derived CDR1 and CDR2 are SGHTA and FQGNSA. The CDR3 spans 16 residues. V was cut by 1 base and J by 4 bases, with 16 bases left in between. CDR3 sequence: CASSLGGRTGGTEAFF. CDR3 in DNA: TGTGCCAGCAGCTTAGGGGGTCGGACGGGTGGCACTGAAGCTTTCTTT.

The CDR3 DNA follows: TGTGCCAGCAGCCAGATACTAGGGGACTACGAGCAGTACTTC. The encoded protein is CASSQILGDYEQYF. The chain joins TRBV4-2 to TRBJ2-7; D tentatively reads TRBD1 or TRBD2 (5 bases each). V shed 3 bases and J shed 3 bases, with 12 bases lying between them. The CDR3 runs 14 residues. The V gene's germline CDR1 is LGHNA and CDR2 YNFKEQ.

CDR3 residues: CSARVTSYEQYF. The DNA of the CDR3 is TGCAGTGCTAGAGTCACCTCCTACGAGCAGTACTTC. The chain joins TRBV20-1 to TRBJ2-7; D is unclear. The germline gives CDR1 DFQATT, CDR2 SNEGSKA (reference sequence). CDR3 length: 12 amino acids. V was clipped by 1 base and J by 0 bases, with 4 bases between them.

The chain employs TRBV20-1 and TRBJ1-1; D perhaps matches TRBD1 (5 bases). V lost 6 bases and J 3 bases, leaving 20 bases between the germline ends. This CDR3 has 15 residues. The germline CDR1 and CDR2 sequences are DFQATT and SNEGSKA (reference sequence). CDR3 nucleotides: TGCAGTGCGACCTTTCCGAGGCTGGGGGACACTGAAGCTTTCTTT. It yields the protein CSATFPRLGDTEAFF.

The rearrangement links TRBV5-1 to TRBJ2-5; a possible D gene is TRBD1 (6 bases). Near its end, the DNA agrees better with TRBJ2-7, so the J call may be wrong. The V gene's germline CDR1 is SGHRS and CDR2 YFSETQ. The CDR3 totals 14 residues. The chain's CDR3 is CASSFRDIYDEQYF. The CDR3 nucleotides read TGCGCCAGCAGCTTCCGGGACATCTACGACGAGCAGTACTTC.

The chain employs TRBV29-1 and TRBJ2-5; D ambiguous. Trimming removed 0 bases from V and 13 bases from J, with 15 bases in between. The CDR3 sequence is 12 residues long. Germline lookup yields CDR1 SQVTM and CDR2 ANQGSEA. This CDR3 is CSVEDLSPASYF. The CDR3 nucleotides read TGCAGCGTTGAAGATCTTAGTCCCGCCTCGTACTTC.

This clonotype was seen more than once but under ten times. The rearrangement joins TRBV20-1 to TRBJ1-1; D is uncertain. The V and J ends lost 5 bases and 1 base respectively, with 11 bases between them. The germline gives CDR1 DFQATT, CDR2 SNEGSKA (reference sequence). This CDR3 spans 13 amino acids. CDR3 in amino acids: CSAPGPKNTEAFF. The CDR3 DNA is TGCAGTGCTCCGGGTCCCAAGAACACTGAAGCTTTCTTT.

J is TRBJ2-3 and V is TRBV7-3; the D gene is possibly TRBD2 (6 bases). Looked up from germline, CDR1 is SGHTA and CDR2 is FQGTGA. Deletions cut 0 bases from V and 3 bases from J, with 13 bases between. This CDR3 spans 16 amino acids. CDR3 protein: CASSLTRRGRTDTQYF. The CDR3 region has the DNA TGTGCCAGCAGCTTAACCCGTCGGGGGAGGACAGATACGCAGTATTTT.

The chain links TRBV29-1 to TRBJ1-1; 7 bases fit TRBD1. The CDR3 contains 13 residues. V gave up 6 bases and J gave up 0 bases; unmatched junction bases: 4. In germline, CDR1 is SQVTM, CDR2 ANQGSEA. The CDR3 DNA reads TGCAGCGTCGGACAGGCGGTGAACACTGAAGCTTTCTTT. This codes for CSVGQAVNTEAFF.